These T cell receptor beta chains were read from a single sample in a study of T cell repertoires in cytomegalovirus infection. TCRdb re-called the reads with MiXCR, one entry per CDR3 protein. Among hundreds of thousands of distinct CDR3 sequences listed, approximately 29% were seen once. These receptors are not linked to any known antigen. The specimen was cultured CD8+ T cells from PBMCs, collected from culture after CMV antigen stimulation. The receptor set was obtained from a human donor in good health (CMV status not recorded). Some clones in this sample may be carry-over from other donors' samples. Both conserved end residues are part of each CDR3. D genes are given only for firm matches. Only part of the rows carry a size: once, few, many, or a class if the clone is expanded.

j_call: TRBJ2-7; clone_size: -; d_call: -; v_call: TRBV10-1; cdr3_aa: CATSPGQTYEQYF; cdr3_nt: TGCGCCACTTCTCCTGGACAGACCTACGAGCAGTACTTC
j_call: TRBJ2-3; clone_size: -; d_call: -; v_call: TRBV4-1; cdr3_aa: CASRMGGYGDTQYF; cdr3_nt: TGCGCCAGCAGGATGGGGGGCTACGGAGATACGCAGTATTTT
j_call: TRBJ2-2; clone_size: -; d_call: TRBD2; v_call: TRBV6-2/TRBV6-3; cdr3_aa: CASSYPGLAGAGRELFF; cdr3_nt: TGTGCCAGCAGTTACCCGGGACTAGCGGGGGCTGGCAGGGAGCTGTTTTTT
j_call: TRBJ2-5; clone_size: -; d_call: -; v_call: TRBV28; cdr3_aa: CASTPDRIGETQYF; cdr3_nt: TGTGCCAGCACCCCCGACAGGATCGGGGAGACCCAGTACTTC
j_call: TRBJ2-5; clone_size: many; d_call: -; v_call: TRBV7-7; cdr3_aa: CASSLAVESETQYF; cdr3_nt: TGTGCTAGCAGCTTAGCGGTGGAGTCGGAGACCCAGTACTTC
j_call: TRBJ1-1; clone_size: -; d_call: -; v_call: TRBV5-1; cdr3_aa: CASRYGTALDTEAFF; cdr3_nt: TGCGCCAGCAGGTACGGGACGGCTTTGGACACTGAAGCTTTCTTT
j_call: TRBJ2-3; clone_size: -; d_call: -; v_call: TRBV5-6; cdr3_aa: CASSGTDRSTDTQYF; cdr3_nt: TGTGCCAGCAGCGGAACCGACAGGAGCACAGATACGCAGTATTTT
j_call: TRBJ2-5; clone_size: -; d_call: -; v_call: TRBV5-8; cdr3_aa: CANSLEGVGETQYF; cdr3_nt: TGTGCCAACAGTTTAGAGGGAGTTGGGGAGACCCAGTACTTC
j_call: TRBJ2-1; clone_size: few; d_call: TRBD2; v_call: TRBV28; cdr3_aa: CASSLPRGQGLAGGQYNEQFF; cdr3_nt: TGTGCCAGCAGTTTACCCAGGGGACAGGGACTAGCGGGGGGGCAATACAATGAGCAGTTCTTC
j_call: TRBJ1-1; clone_size: -; d_call: TRBD1; v_call: TRBV19; cdr3_aa: CASSHRGLTEAFF; cdr3_nt: TGTGCCAGTAGCCACAGGGGGCTCACTGAAGCTTTCTTT
j_call: TRBJ1-1; clone_size: few; d_call: -; v_call: TRBV27; cdr3_aa: CASRTGLRTEAFF; cdr3_nt: TGTGCCAGCAGAACAGGGTTAAGGACTGAAGCTTTCTTT
j_call: TRBJ2-3; clone_size: -; d_call: -; v_call: TRBV15; cdr3_aa: CATSRQDTDTQYF; cdr3_nt: TGTGCCACCAGCCGACAAGACACAGATACGCAGTATTTT
j_call: TRBJ1-5; clone_size: few; d_call: -; v_call: TRBV14; cdr3_aa: CASSQTKRGPQHF; cdr3_nt: TGTGCCAGCAGCCAAACGAAACGTGGGCCCCAGCATTTT
j_call: TRBJ2-2; clone_size: few; d_call: -; v_call: TRBV7-2; cdr3_aa: CASSPTGPRISNTGELFF; cdr3_nt: TGTGCCAGCAGCCCAACCGGACCACGCATATCGAACACCGGGGAGCTGTTTTTT
j_call: TRBJ1-2; clone_size: -; d_call: TRBD1; v_call: TRBV10-3; cdr3_aa: CAISPGTGSQFGYTF; cdr3_nt: TGTGCCATCAGTCCCGGGACAGGGAGTCAATTTGGCTACACCTTC
j_call: TRBJ2-7; clone_size: few; d_call: -; v_call: TRBV11-2; cdr3_aa: CASSLVQPGAYEQYF; cdr3_nt: TGTGCCAGCAGCTTAGTTCAGCCGGGGGCCTACGAGCAGTACTTC
j_call: TRBJ2-1; clone_size: few; d_call: -; v_call: TRBV11-3; cdr3_aa: CASSSWGASSYNEQFF; cdr3_nt: TGTGCCAGCAGCTCCTGGGGGGCTAGCTCCTACAATGAGCAGTTCTTC
j_call: TRBJ1-1; clone_size: few; d_call: -; v_call: TRBV20-1; cdr3_aa: CSARERGLTEAFF; cdr3_nt: TGCAGTGCTAGAGAAAGGGGCCTGACTGAAGCTTTCTTT
j_call: TRBJ1-1; clone_size: -; d_call: -; v_call: TRBV13; cdr3_aa: CASSSHAGSNTEAFF; cdr3_nt: TGTGCCAGCAGCTCGCACGCCGGATCGAACACTGAAGCTTTCTTT
j_call: TRBJ2-1; clone_size: few; d_call: -; v_call: TRBV4-3; cdr3_aa: CASSQDLLPALWGVRFF; cdr3_nt: TGCGCCAGCAGCCAAGACCTTTTGCCCGCGTTGTGGGGGGTTCGGTTCTTC
j_call: TRBJ2-3; clone_size: few; d_call: TRBD2; v_call: TRBV7-2; cdr3_aa: CASSSYVAGTTDTQYF; cdr3_nt: TGTGCCAGCAGCTCTTATGTAGCGGGGACAACAGATACGCAGTATTTT
j_call: TRBJ2-5; clone_size: -; d_call: TRBD2; v_call: TRBV5-5; cdr3_aa: CASSLGSGGSQETQYF; cdr3_nt: TGTGCCAGCAGCTTGGGAAGCGGGGGGTCCCAAGAGACCCAGTACTTC
j_call: TRBJ1-2; clone_size: -; d_call: -; v_call: TRBV7-4; cdr3_aa: CASFGPASTPEGYTF; cdr3_nt: TGTGCCAGCTTCGGGCCCGCCTCTACCCCGGAGGGCTACACCTTC
j_call: TRBJ1-5; clone_size: -; d_call: TRBD1; v_call: TRBV6-2/TRBV6-3; cdr3_aa: CASSPYGTGLHQPQHF; cdr3_nt: TGTGCCAGCAGCCCTTACGGGACAGGGTTGCATCAGCCCCAGCATTTT
j_call: TRBJ2-7; clone_size: -; d_call: -; v_call: TRBV12-3/TRBV12-4; cdr3_aa: CASDSGVGTYEQYF; cdr3_nt: TGTGCCAGCGATTCAGGGGTAGGCACCTACGAGCAGTACTTC
j_call: TRBJ2-5; clone_size: many; d_call: -; v_call: TRBV7-2; cdr3_aa: CASSLAGGAPETQYF; cdr3_nt: TGTGCCAGCAGCTTAGCAGGGGGGGCCCCGGAGACCCAGTACTTC
j_call: TRBJ1-5; clone_size: -; d_call: TRBD1; v_call: TRBV19; cdr3_aa: CASNRDRGLDQPQHF; cdr3_nt: TGTGCCAGTAACAGGGACAGGGGGCTTGATCAGCCCCAGCATTTT
j_call: TRBJ2-2; clone_size: -; d_call: -; v_call: TRBV7-8; cdr3_aa: CASSSNGDTGELFF; cdr3_nt: TGTGCCAGCAGCTCGAACGGGGACACCGGGGAGCTGTTTTTT
j_call: TRBJ2-2; clone_size: few; d_call: TRBD1; v_call: TRBV11-3; cdr3_aa: CASSPLQGSTGELFF; cdr3_nt: TGTGCCAGCAGCCCTTTACAGGGGAGTACCGGGGAGCTGTTTTTT
j_call: TRBJ1-2; clone_size: many; d_call: TRBD1; v_call: TRBV7-6; cdr3_aa: CASSPRTGNPGYGYTF; cdr3_nt: TGTGCCAGCAGCCCAAGGACAGGGAACCCCGGGTATGGCTACACCTTC
j_call: TRBJ2-5; clone_size: -; d_call: TRBD2; v_call: TRBV5-4; cdr3_aa: CASSDRLAGRQETQNF; cdr3_nt: TGTGCCAGCAGCGACCGACTAGCGGGGCGCCAAGAGACCCAGAACTTC
j_call: TRBJ2-5; clone_size: once; d_call: TRBD2; v_call: TRBV6-2/TRBV6-3; cdr3_aa: CASNTLAGEFETQYF; cdr3_nt: TGTGCCAGCAACACATTAGCGGGGGAGTTTGAGACCCAGTACTTC
j_call: TRBJ2-5; clone_size: -; d_call: TRBD1; v_call: TRBV7-6; cdr3_aa: CASSTPRGTGGETQYF; cdr3_nt: TGTGCCAGCAGCACCCCCCGAGGGACAGGGGGAGAGACCCAGTACTTC
j_call: TRBJ1-2; clone_size: many; d_call: -; v_call: TRBV4-3; cdr3_aa: CASSQDLIRQVNYGYTF; cdr3_nt: TGCGCCAGCAGCCAAGATCTAATAAGACAGGTCAACTATGGCTACACCTTC
j_call: TRBJ2-7; clone_size: -; d_call: TRBD2; v_call: TRBV5-1; cdr3_aa: CASSQGDGGGYEQHF; cdr3_nt: TGCGCCAGCAGCCAAGGAGACGGGGGGGGCTACGAGCAGCACTTC
j_call: TRBJ2-3; clone_size: -; d_call: -; v_call: TRBV12-3/TRBV12-4; cdr3_aa: CASRPRYSDRPYTDTQYF; cdr3_nt: TGTGCCAGCAGACCGCGCTACTCCGACAGGCCCTACACAGATACGCAGTATTTT
j_call: TRBJ2-2; clone_size: -; d_call: -; v_call: TRBV6-2/TRBV6-3; cdr3_aa: CASSYSGQKRGELFF; cdr3_nt: TGTGCCAGCAGTTACTCAGGACAGAAGAGGGGGGAGCTGTTTTTT
j_call: TRBJ2-3; clone_size: few; d_call: -; v_call: TRBV29-1; cdr3_aa: CSVEGGQIFTDTQYF; cdr3_nt: TGCAGCGTTGAGGGGGGACAAATATTCACAGATACGCAGTATTTT